This is a list of T cell receptor beta chains from one sample in a study of control samples from healthy donors and cancer patients. Some clones are missing from TCRdb's copy, which holds only in-frame ones; the method was immunoSEQ multiplex PCR. This sample has under 65,000 clones; 75% to 95% occur once, and the top ten carry approximately 1.2%. The sequencing input was PBMCs. These receptors all stem from a woman in her forties or fifties with colorectal cancer. CDR3s include the opening cysteine and the closing phenylalanine or tryptophan. D genes are given only for firm matches. A clone size is listed for some rows: how often the clone was seen (once, few, many), or a class if it is expanded.

v_call	d_call	j_call	clone_size	cdr3_nt	cdr3_aa
TRBV10-3	-	TRBJ1-1	-	TGTGCCATCAGTGGGGCCCACACTGAAGCTTTCTTT	CAISGAHTEAFF
TRBV5-1	-	TRBJ1-1	-	TGCGCCAGCAGCTTAGACCTGAACACTGAAGCTTTCTTT	CASSLDLNTEAFF
TRBV28	-	TRBJ2-1	few	TGTGCCAGCAGTACCCCCGGGGGCCTCAATGAGCAGTTCTTC	CASSTPGGLNEQFF
TRBV7-2	-	TRBJ1-4	-	TGTGCCAGCAGCCAAGGACACAAGAGAGAAAAACTGTTTTTT	CASSQGHKREKLFF
TRBV19	-	TRBJ2-2	-	TGTGCCAGTAGTATCGTGGAGGGCCCGGGGACCGGGGAGCTGTTTTTT	CASSIVEGPGTGELFF
TRBV6-5	TRBD1	TRBJ2-6	-	TGTGCCAGCAGTTACTCCACCGGGACAGGGAACGTCCTGACTTTC	CASSYSTGTGNVLTF
TRBV7-9	-	TRBJ1-1	-	TGTGCCAGCAGCTCGCCGTCACAGGGTGGGGTGGCTGAAGCTTTCTTT	CASSSPSQGGVAEAFF
TRBV7-3	TRBD2	TRBJ2-1	-	TGTGCCAGCAGCTCAGGCGGGGGGGCCAAGAATGAGCAGTTCTTC	CASSSGGGAKNEQFF
TRBV6-5	TRBD1	TRBJ1-5	-	TGTGCCAGCAAAAACAGGGGGCCTCTTCCCCAGCATTTT	CASKNRGPLPQHF
TRBV18	-	TRBJ2-2	-	TGTGCCAGCTCACCGCTTCAGGGGACCGGGGAGCTGTTTTTT	CASSPLQGTGELFF